Presented here are 25 T cell receptor beta chains from one specimen sequenced in a study of OX40 agonist ivuxolimab in advanced cancers. Sequencing used immunoSEQ multiplex PCR; TCRdb keeps in-frame clones, though not all of them. The sample comprises about 73,000 clones, around 86% of which are singletons, and approximately 0.72% rests with the top ten. The starting material was CD4+ or CD8+ T cells sorted from blood, obtained in a trial of the OX40 agonist ivuxolimab. The receptors shown here come from an adult with an advanced solid tumor such as melanoma, head and neck, liver or kidney cancer.

The V call is TRBV11-3, the J call TRBJ1-1; 7 bases fit TRBD1. The CDR3 covers 14 residues. Germline V gene lookup returns CDR1 SGHNT and CDR2 YENEEA. V gave up 5 bases and J gave up 0 bases; unmatched junction bases: 3. CDR3 in DNA: TGTGCCAGCAGCCAAGGGGGCTTGAACACTGAAGCTTTCTTT. It encodes CASSQGGLNTEAFF.

V gene TRBV19 combines with J gene TRBJ1-2; D is ambiguous. The CDR3 runs 13 residues. The V end lost 0 bases, the J end lost 6 bases, and 8 bases lay between the germline ends. The germline V gene has CDR1 LNHDA and CDR2 SQIVND (reference sequence). This CDR3 reads CASSIDQRHGYTF. DNA of the CDR3: TGTGCCAGTAGTATAGATCAGAGGCATGGCTACACCTTC.

The chain couples TRBV30 to TRBJ1-6; D may be TRBD1 (6 bases). Germline CDR1 GTSNPN, CDR2 SVGIG (reference sequence). The CDR3 spans 14 residues. V lost 3 bases and J 6 bases, leaving 12 bases between the germline ends. The CDR3 region is CAWSLGQPNSPLHF. The CDR3, as DNA: TGTGCCTGGAGCCTCGGACAGCCTAATTCACCCCTCCACTTT.

CDR3 protein: CASSGRQETYNEQFF. DNA for the CDR3: TGTGCCAGCAGTGGCCGACAGGAGACCTACAATGAGCAGTTCTTC. The gene calls are TRBV6-1 and TRBJ2-1, with a weak D call TRBD1 (6 bases). The V and J ends lost 4 bases and 2 bases respectively, with 12 bases between them. Germline assignment: CDR1 MNHNS and CDR2 SASEGT. The length of the CDR3 is 15 residues.

V usage is TRBV28 and J usage is TRBJ1-1; 8 bases agree with TRBD1. The CDR3 extends over 15 amino acids. From germline, CDR1 is MDHEN and CDR2 SYDVKM. Trimming at V came to 4 bases and at J to 1 base, leaving 5 bases not matched to a gene. In nucleotides, the CDR3 is TGTGCCAGCAGTTCGCCCGGGACAGGGAACACTGAAGCTTTCTTT. It is translated as CASSSPGTGNTEAFF. The variable domain in full, with the rest retrieved from reference TRBV28 and TRBJ1-1, is DVKVTQSSRYLVKRTGEKVFLECVQDMDHENMFWYRQDPGLGLRLIYFSYDVKMKEKGDIPEGYSVSREKKERFSLILESASTNQTSMYLCASSSPGTGNTEAFFGQGTRLTVV.

This sequence joins TRBV9 and TRBJ1-6; D is unclear. Per the germline V gene, CDR1 is SGDLS and CDR2 is YYNGEE. There are 17 residues in the CDR3. The V end was cut by 0 bases, the J end by 5 bases, with 15 bases between. The CDR3 sequence is CASSVGPGRTDNSPLHF. DNA for the CDR3: TGTGCCAGCAGCGTAGGGCCCGGCAGGACCGATAATTCACCCCTCCACTTT.

A single count supports this clone. V gene TRBV7-4 combines with J gene TRBJ1-4; possibly TRBD1 for D (5 bases). Looked up from germline, CDR1 is SGHVT and CDR2 is SQSDAQ. The V end lost 0 bases, the J end lost 8 bases, and 16 bases lay between the germline ends. The CDR3 runs 16 residues. The CDR3 loop reads CASSLAGDAVREKLFF. The DNA for the CDR3 is TGTGCCAGCAGCTTAGCGGGGGATGCGGTGAGGGAAAAACTGTTTTTT.

The chain joins TRBV7-3 to TRBJ2-3; 7 bases fit TRBD2. This CDR3 comprises 16 residues. The trim removed 2 bases at V and 0 bases at J, leaving 5 bases unmatched. Germline assignment: CDR1 SGHTA and CDR2 FQGTGA. This chain's CDR3 is CASSLGPAGSTDTQYF. DNA of the CDR3: TGTGCCAGCAGCTTAGGGCCAGCGGGAAGCACAGATACGCAGTATTTT.

This clone has more than one count but fewer than ten. The chain links TRBV6-5 to TRBJ2-6; D gene uncertain. This CDR3 spans 15 amino acids. CDR1 is MNHEY, CDR2 SVGAGI, per germline. The germline V and J ends were trimmed by 6 bases and 6 bases, with 15 bases remaining between them. CDR3 sequence reads: CASSLFFGEANVLTF. For the CDR3, the DNA is TGTGCCAGCAGCCTCTTCTTTGGGGAGGCCAACGTCCTGACTTTC.

The chain couples TRBV4-1 to TRBJ2-3; 9 bases fit TRBD2. V lost 3 bases, J lost 1 base, and 2 bases stayed unmatched. CDR3 size: 15 residues. CDR1 is MGHRA, CDR2 YSYEKL, per germline. In nucleotides, the CDR3 is TGCGCCAGCAGCCAGCGGGAGGGAGGCACAGATACGCAGTATTTT. Translated: CASSQREGGTDTQYF.

The chain links TRBV12-5 to TRBJ2-2; TRBD2 matches at 8 bases. The CDR3 sequence is 16 residues long. V shed 2 bases, J shed 3 bases, and the junction held 5 bases outside the gene matches. Germline CDR1 and CDR2: LGHNT and FRNRAP. Here the CDR3 DNA reads TGTGCTAGTGGTTTGTCGGGGGGGTTCGACACCGGGGAGCTGTTTTTT. It is translated as CASGLSGGFDTGELFF.

The chain's CDR3 is CASSLTGNTGELFF. The CDR3 nucleotides are TGTGCCAGTAGCCTGACAGGGAACACCGGGGAGCTGTTTTTT. This chain uses TRBV19 with TRBJ2-2; a possible D gene is TRBD1 (6 bases). V gave up 6 bases and J gave up 1 base, with 9 bases separating them. Germline CDR1 reads LNHDA; CDR2 reads SQIVND (reference sequence). The CDR3 has 14 amino acids.

V and J are TRBV2 and TRBJ2-6; D uncertain. CDR1 is SNHLY, CDR2 FYNNEI, per germline. Trimming removed 1 base at V and 2 bases at J, with 9 bases between. There are 16 residues in the CDR3. This CDR3 is CASSEGHLPGANVLTF. CDR3 nucleotide sequence: TGTGCCAGCAGTGAAGGACACCTCCCTGGGGCCAACGTCCTGACTTTC.

The chain is built from TRBV7-2 and TRBJ1-3; 8 positions agree with TRBD1. CDR3 size: 15 residues. Per germline, CDR1 SGHTA and CDR2 FQGNSA. The ends lost 5 bases at V and 0 bases at J; junction bases unmatched: 3. The CDR3 DNA reads as TGTGCCAGCAGCCTCACAGGGGGCTCTGGAAACACCATATATTTT. Translating gives CASSLTGGSGNTIYF.

This clone was detected a few times. V and J are TRBV11-2 and TRBJ1-1, with TRBD1 matching 8 bases. Per the germline V gene, CDR1 is SGHAT and CDR2 is FQNNGV. The ends lost 2 bases at V and 6 bases at J; junction bases unmatched: 5. The CDR3 runs to 14 residues. CDR3: CASSLQGTGAEAFF. The DNA for the CDR3 is TGTGCCAGCAGCTTACAGGGGACAGGCGCTGAAGCTTTCTTT. Using reference TRBV11-2 and TRBJ1-1 for the parts outside the CDR3, the full variable domain is EAGVAQSPRYKIIEKRQSVAFWCNPISGHATLYWYQQILGQGPKLLIQFQNNGVVDDSQLPKDRFSAERLKGVDSTLKIQPAKLEDSAVYLCASSLQGTGAEAFFGQGTRLTVV.

The genes are TRBV11-2 and TRBJ2-3; 7 positions agree with TRBD2. This CDR3 comprises 16 residues. Germline V lookup: CDR1 SGHAT, CDR2 FQNNGV. Trimming at V came to 0 bases and at J to 2 bases, leaving 5 bases not matched to a gene. In nucleotides, the CDR3 is TGTGCCAGCAGCTTAGATCCTAGCGGATTCACAGATACGCAGTATTTT. This gives the protein CASSLDPSGFTDTQYF.

The V gene is TRBV10-3, the J gene TRBJ1-2, with a weak D call TRBD1 (6 bases). Trimming removed 2 bases from V and 4 bases from J, with 20 bases in between. Germline V lookup: CDR1 ENHRY, CDR2 SYGVKD. The CDR3 loop spans 17 amino acids. CDR3 amino acids: CAISEELGASTLYGYTF. The CDR3 DNA is TGTGCCATCAGTGAGGAGTTGGGGGCCTCCACCCTCTATGGCTACACCTTC.

This clone was seen a few times. The chain uses TRBV9 and TRBJ1-1; TRBD1 matches at 11 bases. The length of the CDR3 is 16 residues. V was pared by 0 bases and J by 0 bases, with 1 base of the junction left unmatched. Germline V gives CDR1 SGDLS, CDR2 YYNGEE. The CDR3, as DNA: TGTGCCAGCAGCGTAGGGACAGGGGGCATGAACACTGAAGCTTTCTTT. This sequence encodes CASSVGTGGMNTEAFF.

The CDR3 DNA reads TGTGCCAGCTCACCTCCCGTAAGCTCCTACGAGCAGTACTTC. Protein product: CASSPPVSSYEQYF. This chain joins TRBV18 and TRBJ2-7, with D unresolved. With 3 bases removed from V and 0 bases from J, the gap between germline ends came to 9 bases. Germline-derived CDR1 and CDR2 are KGHSH and LQKENI. The CDR3 extends over 14 amino acids. Drawing the rest from reference TRBV18 and TRBJ2-7, the complete variable domain is NAGVMQNPRHLVRRRGQEARLRCSPMKGHSHVYWYRQLPEEGLKFMVYLQKENIIDESGMPKERFSAEFPKEGPSILRIQQVVRGDSAAYFCASSPPVSSYEQYFGPGTRLTVT.

This clone was counted between two and nine times. This chain uses TRBV4-3 with TRBJ1-1, with TRBD1 matching over 8 bases. CDR3 length equals 12 residues. V gave up 4 bases and J gave up 7 bases; unmatched junction bases: 2. Germline loops: CDR1 LGHNA, CDR2 YSLEER. The chain's CDR3 is CASSLGTGEAFF. CDR3 sequence (DNA): TGCGCCAGCAGCCTGGGGACAGGTGAAGCTTTCTTT.

V is TRBV29-1 and J is TRBJ1-1; D possibly corresponds to TRBD1 (6 bases). Germline loops: CDR1 SQVTM, CDR2 ANQGSEA. The CDR3 contains 14 residues. Trimming left V 8 bases short and J 4 bases short, with 20 bases between. In DNA, the CDR3 is TGCAGCCTCTCAGGAGGGGGGCTCGGCACTGAAGCTTTCTTT. As protein: CSLSGGGLGTEAFF.

The chain carries TRBV6-6 and TRBJ2-5; 7 nucleotides line up with TRBD1. Germline lookup yields CDR1 MNHNY and CDR2 SVGAGI (reference sequence). CDR3 length: 15 amino acids. Losses at the gene ends were 2 bases for V and 2 bases for J; bases not matched to a gene: 5. This chain's CDR3 is CASSYLTGVQETQYF. The CDR3 DNA reads TGTGCCAGCAGTTACCTTACAGGGGTACAAGAGACCCAGTACTTC.

This clone appeared once. The rearrangement links TRBV6-4 to TRBJ2-3; 10 nucleotides align to TRBD1. V was pared by 6 bases and J by 1 base, with 4 bases of the junction left unmatched. From germline, CDR1 is MRHNA and CDR2 SNTAGT. The CDR3 extends over 15 amino acids. CDR3 in DNA: TGTGCCAGCAGCTCCGGGACAGGGGGCACAGATACGCAGTATTTT. It codes for CASSSGTGGTDTQYF.

This clone was seen just once. This sequence joins TRBV5-6 and TRBJ2-2, with TRBD1 as a possible D gene (5 bases). The germline CDR1 and CDR2 sequences are SGHDT and YYEEEE. V shed 4 bases and J shed 10 bases, with 14 bases lying between them. This CDR3 has 13 amino acids. The CDR3 loop is CASSPSGIMELFF. CDR3 nucleotides: TGTGCCAGCAGCCCTTCAGGGATCATGGAGCTGTTTTTT. Drawing the rest from reference TRBV5-6 and TRBJ2-2, the complete variable domain is DAGVTQSPTHLIKTRGQQVTLRCSPKSGHDTVSWYQQALGQGPQFIFQYYEEEERQRGNFPDRFSGHQFPNYSSELNVNALLLGDSALYLCASSPSGIMELFFGEGSRLTVL.

The genes are TRBV5-1 and TRBJ2-7; TRBD1 matches 8 bases. The V gene's germline CDR1 is SGHRS and CDR2 YFSETQ. CDR3 length equals 14 residues. J lost 5 bases, V lost 4 bases, and 8 bases had no gene match. The CDR3 sequence is CASSLGTGGHEQYF. Written as DNA, the CDR3 is TGCGCCAGCAGCCTTGGGACAGGCGGCCACGAGCAGTACTTC.